This T cell receptor (beta chain) was sequenced during a study of beta chain features in type 1 diabetes. Study overall: What patients shared with healthy donors was a similar profile of age, gender and cell yields. Study-level findings and limits: Type 1 diabetes patients had moderately but significantly shorter TCRB CDR3s in all four CD4+ subsets.

As regards this clone: Its antigen is currently unknown.

All of the isolated RNA was reverse transcribed, so expressed TCRB transcripts were sequenced. This table comes from immunoSEQ multiplex PCR, and its TCRdb copy is limited to in-frame clones, with some not included. The sample includes approximately 600,000 clones, roughly an eighth of them seen just once. The CDR3 sequence is 12 residues long. Germline V CDR1 and CDR2: SGHRS, YFSETQ. The V end lost 7 bases, the J end lost 5 bases, and 11 bases lay between the germline ends. This TCR was sampled from a man younger than 40 with type 1 diabetes. Sequences were obtained from naive CD4+ T cells from blood. The J gene is TRBJ2-3, the V gene TRBV5-1; maybe TRBD2 (5 bases). CDR3 sequence reads: CASGPEGDTQYF. The CDR3 region has the DNA TGCGCCAGCGGCCCTGAGGGAGATACGCAGTATTTT.